These T cell receptor beta chains were read from a single sample in a study of cytomegalovirus exposure and HLA in healthy donors. Clones were read by immunoSEQ multiplex PCR, and TCRdb kept only the in-frame ones, dropping some. The sample includes 120,000 to 150,000 clones, around 78% of them seen just once. What was sequenced was PBMCs. The receptors shown here come from a man in his forties in good health and CMV-seropositive. Both conserved end residues are trimmed from each CDR3. A D gene is named only where the DNA matches it firmly. Size is omitted from some rows. Given values are once, few, many or a class for expanded clones.

>NA|TRBV6-1|NA
ASRVAKNIQY
>NA|TRBV15|once
ATSRGQGQETQY
>NA|TRBV30|once
AWDQGSQPQH
>NA|TRBV5-1|NA
ASSNGYGYT
>TRBD1|TRBV5-4|NA
ASSRDRSGLLVEQY
>NA|TRBV4-3|NA
ASSDTTNVYNEQF
>TRBD1|TRBV11-2|NA
ASSLELGQFHSGANVLT
>NA|TRBV6-1|NA
ASSLVQTSYEQY
>TRBD2|TRBV6-6|NA
ASSPGTSRETQY
>NA|TRBV19|NA
ASSIDQGTYEQY
>NA|TRBV2|NA
ASTEFREQY
>TRBD1|TRBV7-2|NA
ASSLGSGTGEQY
>TRBD2|TRBV30|NA
AWGGTSGGYNEQF
>NA|TRBV7-9|once
ASSYGTLDLISNQPQH
>NA|TRBV7-9|NA
ASSLGDSLKAF
>TRBD1|TRBV2|NA
ASSDPSGQGAYEQY
>TRBD1|TRBV5-1|few
ASSSWGQAEDTQY
>TRBD1|TRBV5-1|NA
ASSFRTGTNEKLF
>TRBD1|TRBV4-2|NA
ASSQANGQGPTTTQY
>NA|TRBV11-2|NA
ASSPRSGNEQF
>TRBD1|TRBV19|few
ASSRGTGRAYGYT
>TRBD2|TRBV5-6|few
ASSLRLAGGTDTQY
>TRBD2|TRBV5-1|NA
ASSSPAPLAASYNEQF
>NA|TRBV7-2|NA
ASSLAINTEAF
>TRBD1|TRBV18|once
ASSPQQGNYNEQF
>NA|TRBV4-1|few
ASSQDLTGANYGYT
>NA|TRBV4-1|NA
ASSPPFGAGYNEQF
>NA|TRBV19|once
ASSPLGQLSRR
>TRBD1|TRBV5-5|few
ASSPGQEETQY
>TRBD2|TRBV6-4|NA
ASSDGPSGRSSYNEQF
>NA|TRBV6-1|NA
ATAPVPYEQY
>NA|TRBV27|NA
ASNRIPAPLYEQY
>TRBD1|TRBV29-1|few
SVTRGGVNTEAF
>NA|TRBV9|few
ASSEISGFTYEQY
>NA|TRBV7-9|NA
ASSLQTVAF
>NA|TRBV7-9|once
SSSLARTVEQY
>TRBD2|TRBV6-5|NA
ASRSSGNIQY
>NA|TRBV28|NA
ASSFQNYGYT
>TRBD1|TRBV29-1|few
SAQGGSGYGYT